The rows below give T cell receptor beta chains drawn from one sample of a study of blood T cell repertoires in COVID-19. The table came from immunoSEQ multiplex PCR; TCRdb's copy has only in-frame clones and leaves some out. Among around 170,000 clones listed, 88% were seen once. The specimen was peripheral blood. All receptors come from a man aged 55 to 70 with acute or convalescent COVID-19. Each CDR3 is given without its conserved first and last residue.

j_gene	v_gene	CDR3aa
TRBJ1-5	TRBV18	ASSPAITGGNQPQH
TRBJ1-2	TRBV7-3	ASSPTANYGYT
TRBJ1-2	TRBV6-5	ASTPFDRMTYGYT
TRBJ2-7	TRBV6-1	ASSEGSYEQY
TRBJ2-4	TRBV6-2/TRBV6-3	ASSSLKGAKNIQY
TRBJ2-5	TRBV3-1/TRBV3-2	ASSQRTSVQETQY
TRBJ2-5	TRBV5-1	ASSDSPLAGETQY
TRBJ2-3	TRBV19	ASRTGTPGTDTQY
TRBJ1-1	TRBV6-2/TRBV6-3	ASSWRQGNTEAF
TRBJ2-1	TRBV19	ASSSRLAGGRDEQF
TRBJ2-5	TRBV15	ATSAQTGMEETQY
TRBJ2-7	TRBV11-3	ASSFRRRLGDEQY
TRBJ1-2	TRBV11-2	ASSLPSTAFYT
TRBJ2-5	TRBV2	ASSVPATETQY
TRBJ1-2	TRBV2	ASRTGQGNYGYT
TRBJ1-2	TRBV6-1	ASSDWRSWDGYT
TRBJ1-2	TRBV25-1	ASSVGGIGYT
TRBJ2-1	TRBV11-1	ASSLLDSRIIDEQF
TRBJ1-1	TRBV5-1	ASSSGSGQGSNTEAF
TRBJ1-4	TRBV6-5	ASSYSGDGEKLF
TRBJ2-7	TRBV7-9	ASSFIPQGDEQY
TRBJ1-1	TRBV6-5	ASWPIRENTEAF
TRBJ2-2	TRBV5-5	ASSFDRWNGELF
TRBJ1-1	TRBV18	ASREQVNTEAF
TRBJ2-7	TRBV5-5	ASSFEGASYEQY
TRBJ2-5	TRBV27	ASSLYHSDRGETQY
TRBJ1-6	TRBV7-9	ASSSDGGNSPLH
TRBJ2-1	TRBV7-3	ASSLRPRAGGGEQF
TRBJ2-6	TRBV19	ASTDRRNPHSGANVLT
TRBJ2-2	TRBV29-1	SVDVGGGNTGELF